This T cell receptor beta chain is drawn from a study of prognosis after radiotherapy for stage I lung cancer. Study-wide context: In total, about twelve men and roughly six women took part as patients, aged 53 to 84 with a median of around 70 years. Squamous cell carcinoma was diagnosed in 7 or 8 patients and adenocarcinoma in some 11.

Two-round multiplex PCR amplified TCR beta CDR3 from genomic DNA. For every TRBV and TRBJ gene, a specific primer was used in first-round PCR. TCRdb re-called the multiplex PCR reads through MiXCR, storing one row per CDR3 protein. The profile covers more than 11,000 distinct CDR3 sequences, with 31% appearing a single time and roughly 26% taken by the ten largest. By proportion, this clonotype is medium-sized. Collection of peripheral blood, in a volume of approximately 5.6 milliliters, was performed at each of two time points. Sequenced material: PBMCs, taken before or after stereotactic body radiation therapy (not recorded which). This sequence originates from a donor of 50 years or more with non-small cell lung cancer.

The CDR3 is CASSKSPGGNSPLHF. DNA of the CDR3: TGTGCCAGCAGCAAAAGCCCCGGAGGGAATTCACCCCTCCACTTT. The rearrangement uses TRBV7-9 and TRBJ1-6; no clear D. In germline, CDR1 is SEHNR, CDR2 FQNEAQ (reference sequence). The V end lost 5 bases, the J end lost 7 bases, and 15 bases lay between the germline ends. This CDR3 is built from 15 residues. The whole variable domain, filled in from reference TRBV7-9 and TRBJ1-6, reads DTGVSQNPRHKITKRGQNVTFRCDPISEHNRLYWYRQTLGQGPEFLTYFQNEAQLEKSRLLSDRFSAERPKGSFSTLEIQRTEQGDSAMYLCASSKSPGGNSPLHFGNGTRLTVT.